These 20 T cell receptor beta chains came from one sample sequenced in a study of blood T cells in healthy people across ages. Next came a second PCR, run for about 6 to 12 cycles, which used a sample-barcoded 5' primer along with a J-beta primer mix. Using its own MiXCR run on the 5' RACE reads, TCRdb lists one record per CDR3 protein. This sample has approximately 1.5 million distinct CDR3 sequences, with 30% to 40% found just once. Sequencing was carried out using blood. The receptors stem from a woman in her 30s in good health.

This clonotype turned up a few times. The chain has TRBV6-1 and TRBJ2-3; 7 positions match TRBD1. The CDR3 extends over 15 amino acids. Germline CDR1 reads MNHNS; CDR2 reads SASEGT. V gave up 3 bases and J gave up 0 bases; unmatched junction bases: 3. DNA of the CDR3: TGTGCCAGCAGTGAGGACAGGAGAAGCACAGATACGCAGTATTTT. Translated: CASSEDRRSTDTQYF.

The chain employs TRBV7-9 and TRBJ1-2; a weak D match, TRBD1 (5 bases). This CDR3 has 16 amino acids. Trimming cost V 1 base and J 4 bases, with 16 bases left between them. Germline loops: CDR1 SEHNR, CDR2 FQNEAQ (reference sequence). CDR3 loop: CASSLDLVGTAYGYTF. The CDR3 DNA follows: TGTGCCAGCAGCTTAGATCTAGTTGGGACGGCCTATGGCTACACCTTC.

About this clonotype itself: An end of the junction differs from the germline gene, which may be a read error. The V and J genes are TRBV20-1 and TRBJ1-1; D gene uncertain. This CDR3 spans 12 amino acids. Germline-derived CDR1 and CDR2 are DFQATT and SNEGSKA (reference sequence). The DNA of the CDR3 is TGCAGTGCTAGAGTCAGAAACACTGGAGCTTTCTTT. Residues: CSARVRNTGAFF.

The chain is built from TRBV4-1 and TRBJ2-1, with 9 positions matching TRBD2. The CDR3 extends over 18 amino acids. Looked up from germline, CDR1 is MGHRA and CDR2 is YSYEKL. Losses at the gene ends were 3 bases for V and 6 bases for J; bases not matched to a gene: 15. The CDR3 sequence is CASSHRNGGRALVNEQFF. The CDR3 region has the DNA TGCGCCAGCAGCCACCGGAACGGCGGGAGGGCCCTTGTCAATGAGCAGTTCTTC.

This clonotype came up a few times. The rearrangement joins TRBV2 to TRBJ2-3; D is perhaps TRBD2 (5 bases). Germline V CDR1 and CDR2: SNHLY, FYNNEI. The CDR3 totals 15 residues. Trimming removed 6 bases from V and 3 bases from J, with 16 bases in between. CDR3 region: CASSRTEVTTDTQYF. The CDR3 DNA sequence: TGTGCCAGCAGCAGGACTGAAGTAACGACAGATACGCAGTATTTT.

This rearrangement joins TRBV7-2 to TRBJ2-7, with TRBD1 matching 7 bases. Trimming cost V 5 bases and J 3 bases; bases outside gene matches: 4. Germline CDR1 is SGHTA and CDR2 is FQGNSA. This CDR3 is 13 amino acids long. The CDR3 nucleotides are TGTGCCAGCAGCGACAGGGATTACTACGAGCAGTACTTC. This codes for CASSDRDYYEQYF.

The table lists this clonotype with a few counts. The rearrangement joins TRBV5-1 to TRBJ2-3; TRBD2 might be the D (5 bases). CDR1 is SGHRS and CDR2 is YFSETQ in the germline V gene. V lost 3 bases and J 0 bases, leaving 11 bases between the germline ends. The length of the CDR3 is 15 residues. CDR3 sequence reads: CASSSIASSTDTQYF. The CDR3 nucleotides read TGCGCCAGCAGCTCCATAGCGTCTAGCACAGATACGCAGTATTTT.

A remark on this clonotype: A read error may explain this, as a much larger clone is one base away. The chain uses TRBV29-1 and TRBJ2-7, with 10 bases fitting TRBD2. The CDR3 is 14 amino acids. Germline CDR1 and CDR2: SQVTM and ANQGSEA. Germline trimming cut 7 bases from V and 2 bases from J; bases unmatched to any gene: 8. The CDR3: CSGLRAGGPYEQYF. The DNA for the CDR3 is TGCAGCGGCTTACGAGCGGGAGGGCCCTACGAGCAGTACTTC.

This clonotype was seen only a few times. The germline gene is not matched at one end of the junction; a read error may be the cause. The chain joins TRBV6-2 or TRBV6-3 to TRBJ2-3; 8 bases are shared with TRBD2. The V gene's germline CDR1 is MNHEY and CDR2 SVGEGT. The CDR3 extends over 14 amino acids. CDR3 DNA sequence: TGTGCCAGCAGTATAGCGGGGAGCACAAATACGCAGTATTTT. Its protein is CASSIAGSTNTQYF.

There are many counts of this clonotype. This rearrangement joins TRBV10-3 to TRBJ2-7, with 8 bases fitting TRBD1. CDR3 length: 13 residues. Germline V lookup: CDR1 ENHRY, CDR2 SYGVKD. After removal of 10 bases from V and 0 bases from J, the junction contained 5 bases not matched to a gene. The CDR3 nucleotides read TGTGCCAGCCTCGGACAGGGCTCCTACGAGCAGTACTTC. Translating gives CASLGQGSYEQYF.

In its sample, this clonotype was seen a few times. The chain combines TRBV11-2 with TRBJ2-7, with TRBD1 matching over 10 bases. This CDR3 is 15 amino acids long. Germline assignment: CDR1 SGHAT and CDR2 FQNNGV. Trimming removed 1 base from V and 4 bases from J; junction bases left unmatched: 4. The CDR3 DNA follows: TGTGCCAGCAGCTTAGCCGGGACAGGGGTATACGAGCAGTACTTC. It encodes CASSLAGTGVYEQYF.

With regard to this clonotype: A much larger clone differs from this one at a single base, so this may be a read error. The J gene is TRBJ2-1, the V gene TRBV12-3 or TRBV12-4; TRBD2 matches 9 bases. The V segment lost 5 bases and the J segment 4 bases; nucleotides outside the gene matches: 6. The CDR3 totals 15 residues. This CDR3 is CASSPSGVGYNEQFF. CDR3 DNA sequence: TGTGCCAGCAGTCCTAGCGGGGTGGGGTACAATGAGCAGTTCTTC.

The count of this clonotype is one. V and J are TRBV12-5 and TRBJ2-5, with 8 bases fitting TRBD2. The CDR3 length is 13 residues. Germline V gene lookup returns CDR1 LGHNT and CDR2 FRNRAP. J lost 5 bases, V lost 7 bases, and 6 bases had no gene match. CDR3 in amino acids: CASAPSGGETQYF. The CDR3, as DNA: TGTGCTAGTGCCCCATCGGGGGGGGAGACCCAGTACTTC.

This clonotype was seen only a few times. V gene TRBV12-3 or TRBV12-4 combines with J gene TRBJ1-2, with D tentatively TRBD1 (5 bases). The CDR3 has 15 residues. The V end was cut by 3 bases, the J end by 4 bases, with 15 bases between. CDR3 residues: CASSFTRQLPYGYTF. The DNA for the CDR3 is TGTGCCAGCAGTTTTACCCGACAGTTACCCTATGGCTACACCTTC.

At least ten counts were recorded for this clonotype. The rearrangement uses TRBV10-3 and TRBJ2-3; TRBD1 matches 7 bases. CDR3 length: 16 amino acids. The germline V gene has CDR1 ENHRY and CDR2 SYGVKD. V lost 6 bases, J lost 6 bases, and 15 bases stayed unmatched. The CDR3 DNA is TGTGCCATCAGCCCGAAAGCCGAACAGGGGACCGATACGCAGTATTTT. It yields the protein CAISPKAEQGTDTQYF.

The rearrangement links TRBV9 to TRBJ2-7; D might be TRBD1 or TRBD2, each matching 5 bases. Germline CDR1 and CDR2: SGDLS and YYNGEE. The CDR3 covers 15 residues. The V end was cut by 5 bases, the J end by 3 bases, with 18 bases between. The CDR3 is CASSQATGTDYEQYF. The CDR3 DNA follows: TGTGCCAGCAGTCAAGCTACCGGGACGGACTACGAGCAGTACTTC.

The J gene is TRBJ2-5, the V gene TRBV13; D possibly corresponds to TRBD1 (7 bases). V was cut by 4 bases and J by 3 bases, with 15 bases left in between. The CDR3 has 15 amino acids. Germline CDR1 is PRHDT and CDR2 is FYEKMQ (reference sequence). This CDR3 reads CASSSRRGLEETQYF. CDR3 DNA sequence: TGTGCCAGCAGCTCACGGAGGGGGCTTGAAGAGACCCAGTACTTC.

CDR3 region: CASSPGRAETYEQYF. CDR3 DNA: TGTGCCAGCTCACCAGGGAGGGCAGAAACCTACGAGCAGTACTTC. V gene TRBV18 combines with J gene TRBJ2-7; 7 bases are a match to TRBD2. V was pared by 2 bases and J by 2 bases, with 6 bases of the junction left unmatched. This CDR3 comprises 15 residues. The V gene's germline CDR1 is KGHSH and CDR2 LQKENI.

This clonotype has a handful of counts. The chain employs TRBV20-1 and TRBJ2-3; TRBD2 is a possible D gene (5 bases). With 0 bases removed from V and 8 bases from J, the gap between germline ends came to 12 bases. Germline V gene sequence: CDR1 DFQATT, CDR2 SNEGSKA (reference sequence). The CDR3 extends over 13 amino acids. The CDR3 region is CSARERAHGTQYF. In DNA, the CDR3 is TGCAGTGCTAGAGAGAGGGCTCATGGTACGCAGTATTTT.

The chain uses TRBV9 and TRBJ1-2; TRBD1 agrees at 12 bases. The CDR3 is 17 amino acids. V was pared by 3 bases and J by 7 bases, with 13 bases of the junction left unmatched. Germline V gene data show CDR1 as SGDLS and CDR2 as YYNGEE. In DNA form, the CDR3 reads TGTGCCAGCAGCGCCCCCCCGGGGACAGGGGGCGGATCTGGCTACACCTTC. It encodes CASSAPPGTGGGSGYTF.